Below are 18 T cell receptor beta chains sequenced from a single sample in a study of cytomegalovirus exposure and HLA in healthy donors. TCRdb keeps only in-frame clones here, not all; method: immunoSEQ multiplex PCR. Here the sample spans tens of thousands of clones, 90% to 95% being singletons. The sequenced material came from PBMCs. The source is a woman aged 18-29 years in good health and CMV-seropositive.

The CDR3 here is CATSRELSQTYEQYF. DNA of the CDR3: TGTGCCACCAGCAGAGAATTATCACAGACCTACGAGCAGTACTTC. The rearrangement uses TRBV15 and TRBJ2-7; unclear D gene. This CDR3 has 15 amino acids. Trimming removed 0 bases at V and 2 bases at J, with 11 bases between. Germline lookup yields CDR1 LNHNV and CDR2 YYDKDF (reference sequence).

The chain combines TRBV5-4 with TRBJ1-2, with 7 bases lining up with TRBD1. Losses at the gene ends were 4 bases for V and 0 bases for J; bases not matched to a gene: 6. The CDR3 has 15 amino acids. Germline V gives CDR1 SGHNT, CDR2 YYREEE (reference sequence). The CDR3 loop reads CASSPGGEANYGYTF. CDR3 nucleotide sequence: TGTGCCAGCAGCCCAGGGGGAGAGGCTAACTATGGCTACACCTTC.

A single count supports this clone. The rearrangement links TRBV27 to TRBJ2-3, with 12 positions matching TRBD2. With V trimmed by 7 bases and J by 2 bases, 10 bases remained unmatched. Germline V CDR1 and CDR2: MNHEY, SMNVEV (reference sequence). This CDR3 is 17 amino acids long. The CDR3 spells CASTQLRTSGVTDTQYF. As DNA, the CDR3 is TGTGCCAGCACCCAATTGCGGACTAGCGGGGTCACAGATACGCAGTATTTT.

This clone came up once. A read error may produce the germline difference seen at one junction end. The J gene is TRBJ1-4, the V gene TRBV12-5; D might be TRBD1 (6 bases). The CDR3 has 14 amino acids. Germline V gene lookup returns CDR1 LGHNT and CDR2 FRNRAP. CDR3 bases: TGTGCTAGTGGTTTGGTACGAGGGGGAGGGAGGTGGGTTTTT. As protein: CASGLVRGGGRWVF.

This chain joins TRBV6-5 and TRBJ2-1; TRBD1 matches at 9 bases. CDR1 MNHEY and CDR2 SVGAGI come from the germline V gene. V was pared by 5 bases and J by 9 bases, with 8 bases of the junction left unmatched. The CDR3 extends over 14 amino acids. The DNA for the CDR3 is TGTGCCAGCAGTGCGCTGGACAGGGGCGGTGAGCAGTTCTTC. It codes for CASSALDRGGEQFF.

The V call is TRBV7-2, the J call TRBJ1-2; tentatively, D is TRBD1 (6 bases). Germline CDR1 is SGHTA and CDR2 is FQGNSA. Trimming took off 3 bases at V and 6 bases at J, with 11 bases between the two ends. CDR3 length: 13 residues. Written as DNA, the CDR3 is TGTGCCAGCAGCTTCAGACAGGACCATGGCTACACCTTC. As protein: CASSFRQDHGYTF.

This clone has a handful of counts. The gene calls are TRBV10-1 and TRBJ2-7; TRBD2 matches 9 bases. The CDR3 runs 14 residues. The junction had 6 bases not matched to a gene; V was cut back by 4 bases and J by 5 bases. The germline CDR1 and CDR2 sequences are WNHNN and SYGVQD (reference sequence). CDR3 bases: TGCGCCAGCAGTGCCGGGACTAGCATCCACGAGCAGTACTTC. Translation gives CASSAGTSIHEQYF.

The rearrangement joins TRBV6-1 to TRBJ2-1; the match to TRBD2 covers 10 bases. V dropped 0 bases and J dropped 14; count of bases not matched to a gene: 10. Per germline, CDR1 MNHNS and CDR2 SASEGT. The CDR3 is made up of 15 amino acids. For the CDR3, the DNA is TGTGCCAGCAGTGAAGCCCAGCGGGAGGGCCAAGTGGAGTTCTTC. Its translation: CASSEAQREGQVEFF.

The CDR3 DNA reads as TGTGCCAGCAGTGAATCTGCGCTGAACACTGAAGCTTTCTTT. Translation gives CASSESALNTEAFF. This chain connects TRBV25-1 to TRBJ1-1; D is unresolved. The CDR3 contains 14 residues. The germline gives CDR1 MGHDK, CDR2 SYGVNS. The V gene lost 1 base and the J gene lost 0 bases, with 6 bases spanning the gap.

CDR3 coding DNA: TGTGCCTCTTGGACTAGCGGGAGAAGAAACAATGAGCAGTTCTTC. Its translation: CASWTSGRRNNEQFF. The chain links TRBV15 to TRBJ2-1, with TRBD2 identical over 13 bases. Germline V lookup: CDR1 LNHNV, CDR2 YYDKDF (reference sequence). The CDR3 has 15 residues. Losses at the gene ends were 11 bases for V and 5 bases for J; bases not matched to a gene: 9.

The chain recombines TRBV5-4 with TRBJ2-1; 11 positions agree with TRBD2. V trimming: 0 bases; J trimming: 8 bases; junction bases outside the gene matches: 4. CDR1 SGHNT and CDR2 YYREEE come from the germline V gene (reference sequence). The CDR3 extends over 15 amino acids. The CDR3 DNA sequence: TGTGCCAGCAGCTTGGTACTAGCGGGAGCGGATGAGCAGTTCTTC. This translates into CASSLVLAGADEQFF.

The chain joins TRBV5-5 to TRBJ2-7; 7 bases align to TRBD2. Trimming at V came to 5 bases and at J to 3 bases, leaving 5 bases not matched to a gene. This CDR3 region has 13 residues. Germline lookup yields CDR1 SGHKS and CDR2 YYEKEE (reference sequence). CDR3 coding DNA: TGTGCCAGCAGGCGGGGACTATTCTACGAGCAGTACTTC. Its protein product is CASRRGLFYEQYF.

The chain combines TRBV9 with TRBJ1-1; D is undetermined. The CDR3 length is 15 residues. Germline CDR1 SGDLS, CDR2 YYNGEE. V was cut by 0 bases and J by 4 bases, with 13 bases left in between. The CDR3 DNA reads TGTGCCAGCAGCGTAGGGGCGGGTTGGGGCACTGAAGCTTTCTTT. Its protein product is CASSVGAGWGTEAFF.

The chain joins TRBV30 to TRBJ2-3, with 7 nucleotides matching TRBD1. From germline, CDR1 is GTSNPN and CDR2 SVGIG (reference sequence). V shed 3 bases, J shed 5 bases, and the junction held 5 bases outside the gene matches. CDR3 length: 13 amino acids. The CDR3 region has the DNA TGTGCCTGGAGCAAGGGGGCTAGAGATACGCAGTATTTT. Translating gives CAWSKGARDTQYF.

This clone was seen once. The V gene is TRBV5-4, the J gene TRBJ1-3; no reliable D call. The CDR3 loop spans 15 amino acids. V lost 0 bases to trimming and J lost 1 base, with 8 bases between them. CDR1 and CDR2 (germline): SGHNT, YYREEE (reference sequence). CDR3 coding DNA: TGTGCCAGCAGCTTGGCCGGTAGATCTGGAAACACCATATATTTT. This encodes CASSLAGRSGNTIYF.

The rearrangement joins TRBV6-1 to TRBJ2-5; TRBD2 aligns across 10 bases. This CDR3 comprises 14 residues. V lost 5 bases, J lost 4 bases, and 4 bases stayed unmatched. Germline V gives CDR1 MNHNS, CDR2 SASEGT. CDR3 protein: CASSRAGGGETQYF. The CDR3 nucleotides read TGTGCCAGCAGTCGAGCGGGAGGGGGAGAGACCCAGTACTTC.

This clone came up once. V usage is TRBV11-2 and J usage is TRBJ2-3; a possible D gene is TRBD1 (6 bases). Trimming shortened V by 0 bases and J by 14 bases, and 21 bases separated the two germline ends. The CDR3 totals 15 residues. Germline V gives CDR1 SGHAT, CDR2 FQNNGV. The CDR3 DNA reads as TGTGCCAGCAGCTTAGAGGGACACCGGGGCGAGGAAACGTATTTT. Translated, it gives CASSLEGHRGEETYF.

The sample holds one count of this clone. V usage is TRBV4-1 and J usage is TRBJ2-3, with D possibly being TRBD2 (6 bases). The CDR3 contains 16 residues. Germline V gives CDR1 MGHRA, CDR2 YSYEKL. V lost 0 bases and J 1 base, leaving 11 bases between the germline ends. The CDR3 reads CASSQDQRGGTDTQYF. The CDR3 DNA follows: TGCGCCAGCAGCCAAGATCAACGCGGGGGCACAGATACGCAGTATTTT.